The clone carrying this T cell receptor beta chain was detected only a few times. What it binds is not known. At one end the junction does not follow the germline gene, possibly because of a read error. The CDR3 contains 16 residues. Looked up from germline, CDR1 is LGHDT and CDR2 is YNNKEL (reference sequence). The authors ran a second PCR of about 7 to 12 cycles using a sample-barcoded 5' primer and a J-beta primer mix. Every molecule of cDNA carried a tag from a template-switch adaptor with 12 random nucleotides. Every individual sample yielded 2.5 million or more paired-end reads (each containing CDR3). TCRdb redid the calling of the 5' RACE reads with MiXCR, one entry per CDR3 protein. The sample includes some 670,000 distinct CDR3 sequences, about 51% seen only once; the top ten take about 13%. These data are taken from a study of blood T cells in healthy people across ages. Findings and limits, study-wide: A strong correlation was found between TCR beta diversity and the percentage of naive T cells. Getting older went along with TCR beta diversity per million T cells dropping roughly linearly.

The sequencing input was blood. V and J are TRBV3-1 and TRBJ1-6; D might be TRBD1 (6 bases). The sequence came from a woman aged 80 or over in good health. The CDR3 DNA follows: TGTGCCAGCAGTCAAGAAAGGGGGGTCGGTAATTCACCCCTCCACTTT. It yields the protein CASSQERGVGNSPLHF.